Listed below are T cell receptor beta chains from one sample, sequenced in a study of cytotoxic CD8 clonotypes in ibrutinib-treated CLL. This table comes from immunoSEQ multiplex PCR, and its TCRdb copy is limited to in-frame clones, with some not included. The table has 150,000 or so clones, 75% to 90% seen once. The source material was PBMCs, sampled after 24 months of ibrutinib treatment. The source of these receptors is a human donor with chronic lymphocytic leukemia. Both conserved end residues are trimmed from each CDR3.

>TRBJ2-3|TRBV7-2
ASSLVGRTDTQY
>TRBJ1-1|TRBV19
AITGQGFSEAF
>TRBJ2-3|TRBV9
ASSVGVGRAGTQY
>TRBJ1-2|TRBV4-2
ASSQGPGAGGLNYGYT
>TRBJ1-1|TRBV28
ASSLGDRATEAF
>TRBJ1-2|TRBV19
ASSTRTGGAGYGYT
>TRBJ2-7|TRBV7-2
ASSTRQGAYEQY
>TRBJ2-7|TRBV27
ASSPHLAGKVEQY
>TRBJ2-2|TRBV5-1
ASSLDSGYTGELF
>TRBJ1-1|TRBV20-1
SAKNNTEAF
>TRBJ1-1|TRBV28
ATGGRAAMSEAF
>TRBJ2-7|TRBV7-6
ASSAQGFGGGLLGQY
>TRBJ1-2|TRBV6-6
ASSYLWVTEAGGYT
>TRBJ2-7|TRBV4-1
ASSPTLVRGGIPYEQY
>TRBJ2-4|TRBV7-2
ASSSLVGIQY
>TRBJ2-3|TRBV28
ASSFGRGFYTDTQY
>TRBJ2-7|TRBV10-2
ASSESTGGRYEQY
>TRBJ2-5|TRBV7-2
ASSSYAAGQETQY
>TRBJ1-4|TRBV28
ASSFMASATNEKLF
>TRBJ2-1|TRBV15
ATSRDRYGDEQF
>TRBJ2-3|TRBV4-2
ASSQAQGPVEDTQY
>TRBJ2-2|TRBV29-1
SAYPGQGANTGELF
>TRBJ2-1|TRBV18
ASSPPGLAGGLYNEQF
>TRBJ1-2|TRBV7-2
ASSRDSFFLST
>TRBJ2-3|TRBV5-1
ASSFRPAGYNTDTQY
>TRBJ1-5|TRBV6-1
ASTYGQSNQPQH
>TRBJ1-3|TRBV10-3
AITQGLTGGGNTIY
>TRBJ2-3|TRBV6-6
ASSQIAGGTDTQY
>TRBJ2-3|TRBV6-4
ASSGEWASDTQY
>TRBJ2-1|TRBV27
ASSLGLATMREASYNEQF
>TRBJ1-2|TRBV28
ASQEGGYGYT
>TRBJ2-7|TRBV27
ASSLQPYSYEQY
>TRBJ2-1|TRBV4-2
ASSPGGQGANEQF
>TRBJ2-5|TRBV18
ASSWRGETQY
>TRBJ2-7|TRBV19
ASSIWTGLTYEQY
>TRBJ2-5|TRBV10-3
AASRASGPGGRETQY
>TRBJ1-4|TRBV6-5
ASRQGGGNEKLF
>TRBJ2-2|TRBV5-1
ASRLRDTRPGELF
>TRBJ1-5|TRBV2
ASRQQGASQPQH
>TRBJ2-7|TRBV18
ASSPNSGQGYEQY
>TRBJ1-1|TRBV28
ASSLPQAGRRNTEAF
>TRBJ2-3|TRBV28
ASKLAGATDTQY
>TRBJ2-7|TRBV9
ASSEPPGQREQY